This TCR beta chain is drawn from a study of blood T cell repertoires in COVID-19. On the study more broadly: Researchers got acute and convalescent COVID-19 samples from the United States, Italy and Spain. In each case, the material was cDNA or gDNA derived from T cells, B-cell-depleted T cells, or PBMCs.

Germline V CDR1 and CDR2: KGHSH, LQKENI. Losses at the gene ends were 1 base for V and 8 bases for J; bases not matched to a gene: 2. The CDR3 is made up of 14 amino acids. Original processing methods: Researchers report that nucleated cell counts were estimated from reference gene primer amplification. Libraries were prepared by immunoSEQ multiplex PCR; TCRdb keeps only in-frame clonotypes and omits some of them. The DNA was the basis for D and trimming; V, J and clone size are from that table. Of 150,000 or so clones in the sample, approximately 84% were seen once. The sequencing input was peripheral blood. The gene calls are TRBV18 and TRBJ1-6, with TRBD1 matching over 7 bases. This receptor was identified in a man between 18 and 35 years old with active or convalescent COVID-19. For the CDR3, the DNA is TGTGCCAGCTCACCACGGCAGGGGGATTCACCCCTCCACTTT. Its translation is CASSPRQGDSPLHF.